A selection of T cell receptor beta chains follows, all from one sample in a study of PD-1 blockade in classical Hodgkin lymphoma. Clones were read by immunoSEQ multiplex PCR, and TCRdb kept only the in-frame ones, dropping some. The sample holds 50,000 to 75,000 clones, roughly 91% seen once. The material was peripheral blood mononuclear cells (PBMCs), obtained before the second cycle of nivolumab. All receptors derive from a human donor with classical Hodgkin lymphoma. Both conserved end residues are part of each CDR3. The D gene is left open where the match is weak. Size is omitted from some rows. Given values are once, few, many or a class for expanded clones.

CDR3 protein	CDR3 DNA	D gene	clone size	V gene	J gene
CASSERQGSSYEQYF	TGTGCCAGCAGTGAACGACAGGGGTCGTCCTACGAGCAGTACTTC	TRBD1	once	TRBV25-1	TRBJ2-7
CASSPTGKWGEAFF	TGTGCCAGCAGCCCGACAGGGAAATGGGGTGAAGCTTTCTTT	TRBD1	NA	TRBV7-9	TRBJ1-1
CASRQSSGGVTEAFF	TGCGCCAGCAGACAAAGTTCTGGGGGGGTCACTGAAGCTTTCTTT	NA	NA	TRBV5-1	TRBJ1-1
CASSKALMRQGYSNQPQHF	TGTGCCAGTAGTAAAGCCCTCATGCGACAGGGGTATAGCAATCAGCCCCAGCATTTT	TRBD1	NA	TRBV19	TRBJ1-5
CAGAKGGVSYEQYF	TGTGCCGGCGCCAAAGGGGGGGTTTCCTACGAGCAGTACTTC	NA	NA	TRBV30	TRBJ2-7
CASSFLRQNTEAFF	TGTGCCAGCAGCTTTTTACGGCAGAACACTGAAGCTTTCTTT	NA	NA	TRBV7-9	TRBJ1-1
CASSHASGTEKYEQYF	TGTGCCAGCAGCCACGCTTCTGGGACAGAGAAGTACGAGCAGTACTTC	TRBD1	NA	TRBV11-2	TRBJ2-7
CASSFGAGELFF	TGTGCCAGCAGCTTTGGGGCCGGGGAGCTGTTTTTT	NA	once	TRBV7-8	TRBJ2-2
CASSLPALINEQFF	TGTGCCAGCAGCTTGCCGGCGCTAATCAATGAGCAGTTCTTC	NA	NA	TRBV5-4	TRBJ2-1
CASTSPGTWPYNEQFF	TGTGCCAGCACCTCACCCGGGACTTGGCCTTACAATGAGCAGTTCTTC	NA	NA	TRBV28	TRBJ2-1
CASSSGDGSYEQYF	TGTGCCAGCAGCTCGGGGGACGGGTCCTACGAGCAGTACTTC	NA	NA	TRBV6-6	TRBJ2-7
CASSFGRGGSGELFF	TGCGCCAGCAGCTTCGGCAGGGGTGGATCCGGGGAGCTGTTTTTT	NA	few	TRBV5-1	TRBJ2-2
CASVSGVHWTEAFF	TGTGCCAGTGTCAGCGGGGTGCATTGGACTGAAGCTTTCTTT	NA	NA	TRBV19	TRBJ1-1
CASGGPTDTQYF	TGTGCCAGCGGGGGGCCCACAGATACGCAGTATTTT	NA	NA	TRBV6-5	TRBJ2-3
CASSLRGDSAYEQYF	TGTGCCAGCAGTTTGAGGGGCGACAGTGCCTACGAGCAGTACTTC	NA	NA	TRBV6-5	TRBJ2-7
CASSPPQAGGTEAFF	TGTGCCAGCTCCCCGCCCCAAGCAGGGGGCACTGAAGCTTTCTTT	TRBD1	NA	TRBV18	TRBJ1-1
CATKPGASNEKLFF	TGCGCCACCAAACCGGGAGCCTCTAATGAAAAACTGTTTTTT	NA	NA	TRBV5-1	TRBJ1-4
CASVRGPGELFF	TGTGCCAGCGTCAGGGGACCCGGGGAGCTGTTTTTT	NA	once	TRBV6-5	TRBJ2-2
CASSFNGLGLDTEAFF	TGCGCCAGCAGCTTCAATGGTCTGGGTTTGGACACTGAAGCTTTCTTT	NA	NA	TRBV5-1	TRBJ1-1
CACTAGEKLFF	TGTGCCTGTACTGCCGGCGAAAAACTGTTTTTT	NA	once	TRBV30	TRBJ1-4
CASSPGEVDTQYF	TGTGCCAGCAGCCCAGGGGAGGTAGATACGCAGTATTTT	NA	once	TRBV6-4	TRBJ2-3
CASSPGVRAGETQYF	TGCGCCAGCAGCCCAGGGGTCCGGGCTGGGGAGACCCAGTACTTC	NA	NA	TRBV5-1	TRBJ2-5
CASSRNDLGGHEQYF	TGTGCCAGCAGTCGCAATGACCTGGGGGGCCACGAGCAGTACTTC	NA	NA	TRBV6-5	TRBJ2-7
CASTWAGASSYNSPLHF	TGTGCCAGCACGTGGGCGGGGGCGAGCTCCTATAATTCACCCCTCCACTTT	NA	NA	TRBV28	TRBJ1-6
CASSFTSGGVNEQFF	TGCGCCAGCAGCTTTACTAGCGGGGGGGTTAATGAGCAGTTCTTC	TRBD2	NA	TRBV5-1	TRBJ2-1
CASSLNAGDEQYF	TGCGCCAGCAGCTTGAACGCGGGGGACGAGCAGTACTTC	TRBD2	NA	TRBV5-1	TRBJ2-7
CASSRSLATNEQFF	TGTGCCAGCAGCCGCAGTCTGGCAACCAATGAGCAGTTCTTC	NA	NA	TRBV7-9	TRBJ2-1
CASSVGRAATEAFF	TGTGCCAGCAGCGTAGGCAGGGCGGCCACTGAAGCTTTCTTT	NA	NA	TRBV9	TRBJ1-1
CASSPRGIAGNTIYF	TGTGCCAGCAGTCCTCGTGGCATAGCTGGAAACACCATATATTTT	NA	NA	TRBV28	TRBJ1-3